This entry lists 22 T cell receptor beta chains sequenced from one sample in a study of tumor-infiltrating lymphocytes in primary liver carcinoma. Germline DNA was also extracted, and blood RNA was taken from unsorted whole blood. Starting from around 0.45 ug of total RNA, TCR beta cDNA was produced with a primer in the constant region. Sequencing libraries for TCR beta derived from three nested multiplex PCR rounds that used slightly modified ARM-PCR. For 10 cycles apiece, the opening two PCR rounds ran with TRBV1-TRBV30 forward primers and a C-beta reverse primer. One entry per CDR3 protein results from TCRdb running MiXCR on the multiplex PCR reads. The repertoire holds approximately 300,000 distinct CDR3 sequences, 65% seen once, with more than 8.5% in the top ten. Sequencing input: peripheral blood. The source is a middle-aged man with primary liver carcinoma and hepatitis B virus infection.

This clonotype was detected a few times. The rearrangement joins TRBV6-5 to TRBJ1-2; TRBD1 is a possible D gene (5 bases). This CDR3 has 15 residues. The germline V gene has CDR1 MNHEY and CDR2 SVGAGI. V was cut by 6 bases and J by 3 bases, with 17 bases left in between. The CDR3 sequence: CASSPGRVQDYGYTF. CDR3 nucleotide sequence: TGTGCCAGCAGCCCCGGCCGGGTACAGGACTATGGCTACACCTTC.

This clonotype showed up many times. The rearrangement joins TRBV29-1 to TRBJ2-3, with no clear D. This CDR3 spans 13 amino acids. Trimming cost V 6 bases and J 4 bases, with 14 bases left between them. Germline V gene lookup returns CDR1 SQVTM and CDR2 ANQGSEA. The CDR3 loop reads CSVPPISADTQYF. CDR3 DNA: TGCAGCGTCCCCCCTATAAGTGCAGATACGCAGTATTTT.

The J gene is TRBJ1-1, the V gene TRBV20-1; 7 bases agree with TRBD1. Trimming took 7 bases from V and 1 from J; bases not matched to a gene: 9. CDR3 length: 14 residues. Germline CDR1 and CDR2: DFQATT and SNEGSKA (reference sequence). CDR3 in amino acids: CSVKTGSRNTEAFF. The CDR3 DNA reads TGCAGTGTTAAGACAGGGTCCAGGAACACTGAAGCTTTCTTT.

This clonotype was detected a few times. At one end, the junction sequence differs from germline, possibly due to a read error. The V call is TRBV6-1, the J call TRBJ1-1, with D possibly being TRBD1 (6 bases). This CDR3 has 14 residues. Germline CDR1 and CDR2: MNHNS and SASEGT. This CDR3 reads CASSGDGRDTGAFF. In DNA, the CDR3 is TGTGCCAGCAGTGGGGACGGGAGGGACACTGGAGCTTTCTTT.

The V call is TRBV5-6, the J call TRBJ2-2; no reliable D call. The CDR3 spans 11 residues. CDR1 is SGHDT and CDR2 is YYEEEE in the germline V gene. CDR3 sequence: CVSRGPGELFF. CDR3 DNA: TGTGTCAGTAGAGGTCCCGGGGAGCTGTTTTTT. Full variable domain (remainder filled in from reference TRBV5-6 and TRBJ2-2): DAGVTQSPTHLIKTRGQQVTLRCSPKSGHDTVSWYQQALGQGPQFIFQYYEEEERQRGNFPDRFSGHQFPNYSSELNVNALLLGDSALYLCVSRGPGELFFGEGSRLTVL.

A note on this clonotype: This may be a read error: a much more frequent sequence differs by one nucleotide. The chain combines TRBV6-1 with TRBJ2-2; D call uncertain. V lost 5 bases and J 7 bases, leaving 17 bases between the germline ends. The length of the CDR3 is 15 residues. Germline CDR1 and CDR2: MNHNS and SASEGT. CDR3 in amino acids: CASSRQESLLGELFF. CDR3 bases: TGTGCCAGCAGTAGACAAGAGAGTCTACTCGGGGAGCTGTTTTTT.

The V call is TRBV30, the J call TRBJ1-5, with D tentatively TRBD1 (5 bases). CDR1 and CDR2 from the germline V gene are GTSNPN and SVGIG (reference sequence). The CDR3 runs 14 residues. V was clipped by 1 base and J by 7 bases, with 14 bases between them. CDR3 sequence: CAWSGIGDGQPQHF. CDR3 bases: TGTGCCTGGAGTGGGATAGGGGATGGACAGCCCCAGCATTTT.

About this clonotype itself: Its ends do not fully match the called genes, so a read error is possible. The rearrangement uses TRBV4-2 and TRBJ2-1, with D possibly being TRBD2 (5 bases). CDR3 length: 13 amino acids. Germline V gives CDR1 LGHNA, CDR2 YNFKEQ. The CDR3 loop is CANSQDWGDEQFF. The CDR3 bases are TGTGCCAACAGCCAAGATTGGGGAGATGAGCAGTTCTTC.

This clonotype was detected many times. The V gene is TRBV6-2 or TRBV6-3, the J gene TRBJ2-5, with D perhaps matching TRBD2 (5 bases). The germline CDR1 and CDR2 sequences are MNHEY and SVGEGT. Trimming left V 6 bases short and J 4 bases short, with 9 bases between. The CDR3 spans 12 residues. CDR3 DNA sequence: TGTGCCAGCAGACCGGGATTAGAGACCCAGTACTTC. Its protein product is CASRPGLETQYF.

A note on this clonotype: Likely a read error: the CDR3 ends without its conserved phenylalanine or tryptophan. The rearrangement links TRBV28 to TRBJ2-3; 7 positions agree with TRBD1. The ends lost 3 bases at V and 3 bases at J; junction bases unmatched: 6. This CDR3 has 15 amino acids. Germline V gene data show CDR1 as MDHEN and CDR2 as SYDVKM. Here the CDR3 reads CASSFPGQKTDTQYL. The CDR3 region has the DNA TGTGCCAGCAGTTTCCCGGGACAGAAGACAGATACGCAGTATCTT.

On this clonotype: A read error may produce the germline difference seen at one junction end. The chain combines TRBV7-9 with TRBJ1-4, with D uncertain. The length of the CDR3 is 14 residues. Germline V gene data show CDR1 as SEHNR and CDR2 as FQNEAQ (reference sequence). CDR3 sequence: CTSSTLGDNEKLFF. The CDR3 DNA is TGTACCAGCAGCACACTTGGTGACAATGAAAAACTGTTTTTT.

This clonotype was counted a few times. This sequence may be a read error, since a much larger clone differs from it by one base. The genes are TRBV5-4 and TRBJ2-5; D unresolved. The CDR3 runs to 13 residues. Germline values: CDR1 SGHNT, CDR2 YYREEE (reference sequence). DNA of the CDR3: TGTGCCAGCAGCTTGGATAGGCGAGAGGCCCAGTACTTC. Translating it yields CASSLDRREAQYF.

Concerning this clonotype itself: Given the absence of the conserved phenylalanine or tryptophan at the CDR3 end, a read error is likely. The chain combines TRBV6-6 with TRBJ2-7; perhaps D is TRBD1 or TRBD2 (5 bases each). The germline V gene encodes CDR1 MNHNY and CDR2 SVGAGI (reference sequence). The CDR3 length is 14 residues. This CDR3 reads CAGSYDQGDYEQYL. Written as DNA, the CDR3 is TGTGCCGGCAGTTACGACCAGGGAGACTACGAGCAGTACTTG.

In regard to this clonotype: Since the CDR3 does not end with the conserved phenylalanine or tryptophan, this likely comes from a read error. The CDR3 sequence is CAGSLTLEDTGELFS. The CDR3 DNA sequence: TGTGCCGGCAGCTTAACTTTGGAGGACACCGGGGAGCTGTTTTCT. The chain couples TRBV11-2 to TRBJ2-2; possible D gene TRBD2, 5 bases. CDR1 and CDR2 from the germline V gene are SGHAT and FQNNGV. The CDR3 contains 15 residues.

This clonotype turned up a few times. As DNA, the CDR3 is TGTGCCAGCAACACCCGCTCGGGGGGGGGTGATCTTCATGGCTACACCTTC. Residues: CASNTRSGGGDLHGYTF. The V and J genes are TRBV12-3 or TRBV12-4 and TRBJ1-2; D may be TRBD1 (5 bases). This CDR3 is 17 amino acids long. V lost 7 bases and J lost 6, with 27 bases in between.

Concerning this clonotype: A much larger clonotype is one base distant, so this may be a read error. The chain links TRBV6-5 to TRBJ1-1; no clear D. The CDR3 sequence is 13 residues long. CDR1 and CDR2 from the germline V gene are MNHEY and SVGAGI. The CDR3 sequence is CVSSPSVNTEAFF. In nucleotides, the CDR3 is TGTGTCAGCAGCCCCTCGGTGAACACTGAAGCTTTCTTT.

This clonotype was seen only a few times. The chain has TRBV6-5 and TRBJ2-1, with TRBD2 as a possible D gene (6 bases). This CDR3 spans 14 amino acids. Trimming pared 6 bases from V and 2 bases from J, leaving 11 bases between. Germline V gene sequence: CDR1 MNHEY, CDR2 SVGAGI. CDR3 region: CASRIGGPYNEQFF. The CDR3 coding sequence is TGTGCCAGCAGGATCGGGGGTCCCTACAATGAGCAGTTCTTC.

In its sample, this clonotype was seen many times. The V call is TRBV6-2 or TRBV6-3, the J call TRBJ2-3; D perhaps matches TRBD2 (6 bases). The CDR3 covers 16 residues. V was shortened by 2 bases and J by 3 bases, with 15 bases between the two germline ends. From germline, CDR1 is MNHEY and CDR2 SVGEGT. CDR3 sequence reads: CASSYRGRERTDTQYF. The CDR3 bases are TGTGCCAGCAGTTACCGGGGACGGGAGAGGACAGATACGCAGTATTTT.

Concerning this clonotype: A much larger clone sits a single nucleotide away, making a read error possible. V and J are TRBV6-2 or TRBV6-3 and TRBJ2-5, with D perhaps matching TRBD2 (6 bases). Germline V gene lookup returns CDR1 MNHEY and CDR2 SVGEGT. This CDR3 contains 15 residues. The CDR3 DNA is TGTGTCAGCAGCTCCGCGGGGCCCGAGGGAGAGACCCAGTACTTC. This encodes CVSSSAGPEGETQYF.

The chain couples TRBV6-5 to TRBJ2-3; 8 nucleotides match TRBD2. After removal of 10 bases from V and 1 base from J, the junction contained 16 bases not matched to a gene. In germline, CDR1 is MNHEY, CDR2 SVGAGI. This CDR3 has 17 residues. The CDR3 region has the DNA TGTGCCACCCCAGAGGAAATACTAGCGGCAGGCACAGATACGCAGTATTTT. This codes for CATPEEILAAGTDTQYF.

Ten or more counts support this clonotype. V usage is TRBV4-1 and J usage is TRBJ2-7; the match to TRBD1 covers 7 bases. V lost 4 bases and J lost 0; bases outside the gene matches: 9. The germline gives CDR1 MGHRA, CDR2 YSYEKL. The CDR3 totals 16 residues. DNA of the CDR3: TGCGCCAGCAGCCCGATAACAGGGGCCCTCTCCTACGAGCAGTACTTC. It translates to CASSPITGALSYEQYF.

Comments on this clonotype: Germline is not matched at one junction end, which may reflect a read error. The CDR3 here is CASSLVVDPTYNEQFF. The CDR3 nucleotides are TGTGCCAGCAGCTTAGTGGTGGATCCGACCTATAATGAGCAGTTCTTC. This chain connects TRBV11-2 to TRBJ2-1; D unclear. Germline CDR1 reads SGHAT; CDR2 reads FQNNGV. This CDR3 contains 16 residues.